This TCR beta chain was sequenced during a study of beta chain features in type 1 diabetes. Background on the study: Across all samples, approximately 99 million sorted cells were examined. Study-wide results and limits: All four CD4+ subsets of Type 1 diabetes patients contained TCRB CDR3s that were moderately but significantly shorter.

The CDR3 contains 12 residues. Germline CDR1 reads ENHRY; CDR2 reads SYGVKD. The V gene lost 8 bases and the J gene lost 4 bases, with 11 bases spanning the gap. Worth noting for this clone: Its antigen remains unidentified.

Expressed TCRB transcripts got sequenced, as all isolated RNA was reverse transcribed. Method: immunoSEQ multiplex PCR; TCRdb's copy keeps in-frame clones and lacks some. The repertoire includes about 160,000 clones, 63% of them detected once, and nearly 0.09% sits in the top ten. The clonotype was recovered from a man between 25 and 39 years old with type 1 diabetes. V gene TRBV10-3 combines with J gene TRBJ2-5; D possibly corresponds to TRBD1 (5 bases). Sequencing input: naive CD4+ T cells from blood. CDR3 loop: CAIGEQGETQYF. CDR3 coding DNA: TGTGCCATCGGAGAGCAGGGAGAGACCCAGTACTTC.